This record covers a single TCR beta chain. Clones were read by immunoSEQ multiplex PCR, and TCRdb kept only the in-frame ones, dropping some. The sample has 200,000 to 250,000 clones, 84% seen once. This sample is part of a study of blood T cell repertoires in COVID-19. Germline lookup yields CDR1 SNHLY and CDR2 FYNNEI. This CDR3 spans 12 amino acids. Trimming removed 5 bases from V and 7 bases from J, with 8 bases in between. V is TRBV2 and J is TRBJ2-2; no clear D. The TCR comes from a woman aged 25 to 39 who had recovered from COVID-19. Material: peripheral blood. CDR3 nucleotides: TGTGCCAGCAGTTCTAACGGCGGGGAGCTGTTTTTT. It specifies CASSSNGGELFF.